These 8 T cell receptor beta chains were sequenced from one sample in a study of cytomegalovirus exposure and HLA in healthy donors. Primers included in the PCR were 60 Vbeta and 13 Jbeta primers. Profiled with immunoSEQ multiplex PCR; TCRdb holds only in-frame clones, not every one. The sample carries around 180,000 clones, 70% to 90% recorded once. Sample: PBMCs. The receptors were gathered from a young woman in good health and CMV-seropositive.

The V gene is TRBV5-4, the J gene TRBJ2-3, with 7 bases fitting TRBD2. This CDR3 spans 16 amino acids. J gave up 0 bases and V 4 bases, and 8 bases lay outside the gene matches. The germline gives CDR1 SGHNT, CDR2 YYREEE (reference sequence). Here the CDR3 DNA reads TGTGCCAGCAGCCCCCGACTAGCAACTAGCACAGATACGCAGTATTTT. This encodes CASSPRLATSTDTQYF.

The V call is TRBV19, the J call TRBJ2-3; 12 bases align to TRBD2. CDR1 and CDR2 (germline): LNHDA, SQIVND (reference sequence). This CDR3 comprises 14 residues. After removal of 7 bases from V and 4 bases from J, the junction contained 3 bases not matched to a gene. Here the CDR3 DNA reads TGTGCCAGTACCAGACTAGCGGGGGCAGATACGCAGTATTTT. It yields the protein CASTRLAGADTQYF.

CDR3 amino acids: CASSLWAGGYGYTF. CDR3 DNA: TGTGCCAGCAGTCTCTGGGCAGGGGGCTATGGCTACACCTTC. The chain employs TRBV28 and TRBJ1-2, with 7 bases fitting TRBD1. This CDR3 has 14 residues. The J segment lost 4 bases and the V segment lost 5 bases, leaving 7 bases of the junction unmatched. Per germline, CDR1 MDHEN and CDR2 SYDVKM.

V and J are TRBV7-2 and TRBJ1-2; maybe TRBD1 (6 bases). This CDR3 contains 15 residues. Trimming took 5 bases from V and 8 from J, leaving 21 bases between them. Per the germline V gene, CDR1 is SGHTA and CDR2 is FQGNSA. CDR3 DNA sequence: TGTGCCAGCAGCATAAGCAGGGGAAACTGGCGCGGCTACACCTTC. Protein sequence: CASSISRGNWRGYTF.

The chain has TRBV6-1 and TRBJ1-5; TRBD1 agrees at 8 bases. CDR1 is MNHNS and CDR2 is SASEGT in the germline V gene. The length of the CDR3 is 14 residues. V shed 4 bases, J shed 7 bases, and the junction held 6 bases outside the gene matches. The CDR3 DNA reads TGTGCCAGCAGTGCCGGACAGGGTGGGCAGCCCCAGCATTTT. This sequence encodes CASSAGQGGQPQHF.

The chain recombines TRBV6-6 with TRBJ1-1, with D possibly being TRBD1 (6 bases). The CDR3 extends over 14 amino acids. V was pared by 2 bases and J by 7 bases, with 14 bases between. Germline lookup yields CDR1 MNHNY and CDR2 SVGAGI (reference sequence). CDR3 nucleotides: TGTGCCAGCAGTTACGGGGACAAGGTATTTGAAGCTTTCTTT. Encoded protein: CASSYGDKVFEAFF.

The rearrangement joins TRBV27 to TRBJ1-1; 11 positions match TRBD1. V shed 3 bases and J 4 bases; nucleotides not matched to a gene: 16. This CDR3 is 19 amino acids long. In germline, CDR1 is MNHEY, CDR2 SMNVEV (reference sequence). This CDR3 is CASSFRVYRTGGFITEAFF. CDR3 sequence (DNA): TGTGCCAGCAGTTTCAGGGTGTATAGGACAGGGGGCTTTATCACTGAAGCTTTCTTT.

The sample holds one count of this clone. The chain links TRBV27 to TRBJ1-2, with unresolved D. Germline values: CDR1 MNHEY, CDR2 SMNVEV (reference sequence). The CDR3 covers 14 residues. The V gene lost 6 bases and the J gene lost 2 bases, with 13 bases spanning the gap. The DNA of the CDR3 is TGTGCCAGCAGCTACTCAAGCGCGAACTATGGCTACACCTTC. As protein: CASSYSSANYGYTF.